The entry below describes one T cell receptor (beta chain). There are 14 residues in the CDR3. Trimming took 4 bases from V and 0 from J, leaving 10 bases between them. The germline V gene has CDR1 LGHDT and CDR2 YNNKEL (reference sequence). The sample comes from a study of blood T cell repertoires in COVID-19. Across the whole study: Samples representing acute and convalescent COVID-19 were sourced from the United States, Italy and Spain. PBMCs, B-cell-depleted T cells, or T cells provided the cDNA or gDNA that made up the material.

Those enrolled, adults aged roughly 18 to 95 years, came from about two dozen US areas. Authors' processing steps: Quantification of nucleated cells was approximated via reference gene primer amplification. TCRdb's copy holds only in-frame clones and misses some; the assay was immunoSEQ multiplex PCR. That table is the source of V, J and clone size, and D and trimming were worked out from the DNA. The sample yields around 230,000 clones, roughly 86% seen once. The V gene is TRBV3-1 (or the pseudogene TRBV3-2), the J gene TRBJ2-7; D possibly corresponds to TRBD2 (5 bases). The receptor comes from a woman aged 25 to 45 with acute COVID-19. Sequencing used PBMCs or T cells enriched from blood (not recorded which). The CDR3 sequence: CASSPGRGSYEQYF. The CDR3 DNA reads as TGTGCCAGCAGCCCCGGCCGGGGCTCCTACGAGCAGTACTTC.